This record covers a single TCR beta chain. The sample is drawn from a study of blood T cell repertoires in COVID-19. On the study more broadly: Samples representing acute and convalescent COVID-19 were sourced from the United States, Italy and Spain. Sample material is recorded as cDNA or gDNA derived from T cells, B-cell-depleted T cells, or PBMCs.

CDR1 is SGHRS and CDR2 is YFSETQ in the germline V gene. The CDR3 runs to 15 residues. After removal of 3 bases from V and 4 bases from J, the junction contained 6 bases not matched to a gene. Source study methods: Estimation of nucleated cell counts relied on the amplification of reference gene primers. The assay was immunoSEQ multiplex PCR, and TCRdb's table has in-frame clones only and misses some. That table gives V, J and clone size, and the DNA gave D and trimming. Found here are about 270,000 clones, roughly 86% of them singletons; the top ten hold over 2%. The sequence was obtained from a woman between 45 and 65 years old with acute or convalescent COVID-19. The sequencing sample was made of peripheral blood. J is TRBJ2-2 and V is TRBV5-1, with 7 positions matching TRBD1. CDR3 residues: CASSSGQAGTGELFF. The CDR3 nucleotides are TGCGCCAGCAGCTCAGGACAGGCGGGCACCGGGGAGCTGTTTTTT. Full variable domain (remainder filled in from reference TRBV5-1 and TRBJ2-2): KAGVTQTPRYLIKTRGQQVTLSCSPISGHRSVSWYQQTPGQGLQFLFEYFSETQRNKGNFPGRFSGRQFSNSRSEMNVSTLELGDSALYLCASSSGQAGTGELFFGEGSRLTVL.